A selection of T cell receptor beta chains follows, all from one sample in a study of cytomegalovirus exposure and HLA in healthy donors. Profiled with immunoSEQ multiplex PCR; TCRdb holds only in-frame clones, not every one. The sample has 150,000 to 160,000 clones; about 86% are singletons. Sequenced sample: PBMCs. Receptor source: a human donor in good health. The CDR3 runs from the conserved cysteine through the conserved F or W. A D gene is named only where the DNA matches it firmly.

CDR3aa	d_gene	v_gene
CASSGTGDAKQYF	TRBD1	TRBV6-1
CAISEITSGPNEQFF	TRBD2	TRBV10-3
CASTLAGLSYNEQFF	TRBD2	TRBV5-6
CASSLDRYGYTF	.	TRBV5-6
CASSLKHASPLHF	.	TRBV11-2
CASSLVAQNYGYTF	.	TRBV7-2
CAIRDNGSRAFF	.	TRBV10-3
CASSFGQSTNEKLFF	.	TRBV5-1
CASSFVPGLPYNEQFF	TRBD2	TRBV5-1
CASSLQDPTGELFF	.	TRBV7-9
CASSQDSFRGGQYF	TRBD2	TRBV4-3
CASSDLPGQSKETQYF	.	TRBV25-1
CASSEMYRGLRGGFF	TRBD1	TRBV27
CASSFPRTVYNEQFF	.	TRBV5-6
CASSLRGDGNTIYF	.	TRBV7-6
CASSRTSIETQYF	.	TRBV18
CASSFRSNQPQHF	.	TRBV27
CASSDPDGVDGELFF	.	TRBV28
CASGVRDRNEKLFF	TRBD1	TRBV5-1
CASSLDRALMNYGYTF	.	TRBV5-4
CASSIGLGYEQYF	.	TRBV19
CASSYYPGTGGVTEAFF	TRBD1	TRBV5-1
CASSLGDSEYGYTF	.	TRBV11-2
CASSYGGRGNTGELFF	.	TRBV6-6
CSASMTGTRKNTEAFF	TRBD1	TRBV29-1
CASSSRGLTSHNEQFF	.	TRBV6-5
CASRRLAGGKVLEQYF	TRBD2	TRBV27
CASIGSSYNEQFF	.	TRBV28
CSVQSRRAEIEQYF	.	TRBV29-1
CASSSPASGRGLGETQYF	TRBD2	TRBV27
CASSFRGAVSTDTQYF	.	TRBV11-2
CASSLGTSGPYEQYF	TRBD2	TRBV5-1
CASSRARVRLRNQPQHF	.	TRBV21-1
CSGGQGNEQYF	TRBD1	TRBV29-1
CASSLLLAGVNEQYF	TRBD2	TRBV5-6
CASSRTPSSYEQYF	.	TRBV7-8
CASSQDTYEQYF	.	TRBV4-3
CASSQDPSERSYEQYF	.	TRBV4-2
CASSHRTNRLNYGYTF	.	TRBV13
CASRKPGTGGFEQYF	TRBD1	TRBV6-1
CASSPLRTANTEAFF	.	TRBV18
CASSPSGADYEKLFF	.	TRBV9
CASRRGDNQPQHF	.	TRBV25-1